The sequence of this TCR beta chain was determined in a study of naive and memory T cell subsets. Both TRBC1 and TRBC2 were covered by a beta constant-region primer of two equimolar oligonucleotides. The cDNA 3' end received a ligated single-stranded oligonucleotide carrying the SP2 primer and a 12-nucleotide UMI. In TCRdb, the UMI-ligation and nested PCR reads were re-called with MiXCR into one record per CDR3 protein. The sample comprises tens of thousands of distinct CDR3 sequences, over 10% of which are singletons, and around 0.99% rests with the top ten. This clonotype was counted at least ten times. CD8 T cells were positively selected from what remained after CD4 positive selection. The CDR3 has 13 residues. V was clipped by 5 bases and J by 1 base, with 8 bases between them. Per the germline V gene, CDR1 is MNHEY and CDR2 is SVGEGT.

The origin of this receptor is a human donor in good health. The J gene is TRBJ1-2, the V gene TRBV6-2 or TRBV6-3; a weak D match, TRBD1 (6 bases). The sequencing input was central memory CD4+ T cells from blood. CDR3 protein: CASSPDSNYGYTF. The DNA for the CDR3 is TGTGCCAGCAGTCCGGACAGTAACTATGGCTACACCTTC.